This TCR beta chain was retrieved from a study of early T cells in non-severe SARS-CoV-2 infection. Study background: Sequencing was performed on bulk RNA from unsorted whole blood, leaving chains unpaired.

This CDR3 has 15 amino acids. After removal of 6 bases from V and 7 bases from J, the junction contained 9 bases not matched to a gene. MiXCR, run by TCRdb on the 5' RACE reads, gives a single entry per CDR3 protein. In the table there are 70,000 to 95,000 distinct CDR3 sequences, roughly 16% of which are singletons. The chain recombines TRBV12-3 or TRBV12-4 with TRBJ2-2, with 9 bases aligning to TRBD2. The clonotype originates from an adult who was a healthcare worker with PCR-confirmed SARS-CoV-2 infection or an uninfected control (not recorded which). The source material was whole blood. The CDR3 loop reads CASRAHSGRHGELFF. The CDR3, as DNA: TGTGCCAGCAGGGCTCATAGCGGGAGACACGGGGAGCTGTTTTTT.